This T cell receptor beta chain was captured by sequencing in a study of tissue T cells after allogeneic stem cell transplantation. Whole-study results and caveats: Anatomically similar tissues had similar TCR repertoires within each patient. Only a limited share of tissue TCRs appeared in blood or spleen. Motif-based clustering found tissue-specific repertoire signatures shared across patients, though few clones were shared.

On this clone: Its target is not known. Gene names refer to mouse genes. Sequencing ends 1 residue short of the CDR3 end; the germline J gene provides the rest.

Germline V lookup: CDR1 SNHLY, CDR2 FYNGKV (reference sequence). This CDR3 region has 12 residues. V lost 0 bases, J lost 6 bases, and 6 bases lay in between. Described time point: mouse harvest day 7 after allogeneic transplant. Each mouse received 10^7 T-cell-depleted marrow cells plus 10^6 splenic CD5+ T cells by tail vein. B6 (H2b) cells into BALB/c (H2d) mice; tissues taken at day 7 or 14. Data came from immunoSEQ multiplex PCR; TCRdb stores just in-frame clones and leaves some out. The data contain around 10,000 clones, 35% to 40% of them singletons. The chain carries TRBV3 and TRBJ2-7; D remains unclear. This TCR was sampled from a female BALB/c mouse given C57BL/6 T cells with graft-versus-host disease after an allogeneic hematopoietic cell transplant. The sample consisted of skin. CDR3: CASSLAWSEQYF. CDR3 bases read: TGTGCCAGCAGCTTAGCCTGGTCTGAACAGTAC.